The T cell receptor beta chain described here comes from a study of human T cells and chemical hapten exposure. The authors extracted total RNA from unfractionated whole blood. This CDR3 is 15 amino acids long. Deletions cut 6 bases from V and 8 bases from J, with 21 bases between. In germline, CDR1 is KGHDR, CDR2 SFDVKD. TCRdb reprocessed the 5' RACE reads via MiXCR and lists one record per CDR3 protein. Of 110,000 or so distinct CDR3 sequences detected, roughly 19% appear once; the ten largest clones hold around 3%. The sequence came from a human donor in good health. The V and J genes are TRBV24-1 and TRBJ2-5; D gene ambiguous. CDR3 in DNA: TGTGCCACCAGTCACTCGACACGCCCGGGTGAAACCCAGTACTTC. This gives the protein CATSHSTRPGETQYF.